This entry features one T cell receptor (beta chain) sequence. Its specificity is unknown. Making the TCR beta libraries involved quantitative 5'-RACE with molecular barcodes. TCRdb fed the 5' RACE reads into MiXCR, producing one record per CDR3 protein. The sample has approximately 300,000 distinct CDR3 sequences, roughly 8% seen once. This entry comes from a study of CD8 T cells in ankylosing spondylitis. Regarding the study as a whole: Clones tied to disease were said to be significantly enriched in matched ankylosing spondylitis synovial fluid. In synovial fluid and blood from reactive arthritis, some motif variants were previously reported. Apparently characteristic of ankylosing spondylitis blood was a TCR beta motif (about eight highly homologous variants). In peripheral blood, disease-linked CD8+ clones occurred at relatively low frequencies.

The receptor's source is a male donor with ankylosing spondylitis. Sequenced: blood, either unsorted or a sorted T cell fraction (not recorded which).

The CDR3 loop is CASSSGGYRSDTQYF. The CDR3 nucleotides read TGCGCCAGCAGCTCGGGGGGCTACCGTTCAGATACGCAGTATTTT. V usage is TRBV5-1 and J usage is TRBJ2-3, with D perhaps TRBD2 (7 bases). Germline assignment: CDR1 SGHRS and CDR2 YFSETQ. V gave up 3 bases and J gave up 4 bases, with 15 bases separating them. CDR3 length equals 15 residues.